Each of the 2 T cell receptor beta chains below was sequenced from the same sample in a study of blood T cells in healthy people across ages. The authors ran a second PCR of roughly 6 to 12 cycles using a sample-barcoded 5' primer and a J-beta primer mix. TCRdb reprocessed the 5' RACE reads with MiXCR, giving one entry per CDR3 protein. The sample includes hundreds of thousands of distinct CDR3 sequences, roughly 21% of them seen just once. The sequencing input was blood. Receptors were obtained from a man aged 65 to 85 in good health.

This clonotype turned up a few times. A read error may account for a junction end that differs from germline. The chain employs TRBV15 and TRBJ2-5; weak D call: TRBD2 (6 bases). The length of the CDR3 is 15 residues. CDR1 and CDR2 (germline): LNHNV, YYDKDF (reference sequence). In DNA, the CDR3 is TGTGCCGCCAGCAGACCCGAGGGACTCCAAGAGACCCAGTACTTC. Translating gives CAASRPEGLQETQYF.

This CDR3 reads CASSQDMVTGANVLTF. The CDR3 coding sequence is TGCGCCAGCAGCCAAGATATGGTAACCGGGGCCAACGTCCTGACTTTC. This chain connects TRBV4-3 to TRBJ2-6; D gene unclear. This CDR3 region has 16 residues. Trimming shortened V by 0 bases and J by 4 bases, and 10 bases separated the two germline ends. From germline, CDR1 is LGHNA and CDR2 YSLEER.